The 5 T cell receptor beta chains in this list originate from one sample, sequenced in a study of TIL therapy for anti-PD-1-resistant metastatic lung cancer. Time point meaning: pre-treatment sample, taken before nivolumab and TIL therapy. This was the immunoSEQ v3 assay. The protocol was immunoSEQ multiplex PCR, while the TCRdb copy is restricted to in-frame clones and leaves out a portion. The table records tens of thousands of clones, around 70% of them present only once. The material was blood, obtained at baseline. Receptor source: a person between 30 and 80 years old with non-small cell lung cancer.

This rearrangement joins TRBV9 to TRBJ2-1, with 12 bases that match TRBD2. The CDR3 has 16 residues. V shed 3 bases, J shed 3 bases, and the junction held 4 bases outside the gene matches. Germline CDR1 is SGDLS and CDR2 is YYNGEE. CDR3 residues: CASSGGLAGDYNEQFF. The CDR3 DNA follows: TGTGCCAGCAGCGGGGGACTAGCGGGCGACTACAATGAGCAGTTCTTC.

The rearrangement links TRBV5-1 to TRBJ1-2; tentatively, D is TRBD1 (5 bases). Trimming removed 4 bases from V and 5 bases from J, with 18 bases in between. This CDR3 has 15 amino acids. Germline V gene sequence: CDR1 SGHRS, CDR2 YFSETQ. The CDR3 protein is CASSPGTWPSYGYTF. DNA of the CDR3: TGCGCCAGCAGCCCAGGGACGTGGCCGTCGTATGGCTACACCTTC.

This clone has just a few counts. The genes are TRBV7-2 and TRBJ1-6; D gene unclear. Between the trimmed V and J ends, which lost 2 bases and 3 bases, there was a span of 11 bases. This CDR3 has 16 residues. From germline, CDR1 is SGHTA and CDR2 FQGNSA. CDR3 bases: TGTGCCAGCAGCTTATCTACGACAAGCTATAATTCACCCCTCCACTTT. This sequence encodes CASSLSTTSYNSPLHF.

V is TRBV28 and J is TRBJ2-7; TRBD2 aligns across 8 bases. With 7 bases clipped from V and 6 bases from J, the junction kept 17 bases outside the gene matches. The germline V gene encodes CDR1 MDHEN and CDR2 SYDVKM. The CDR3 totals 16 residues. CDR3 residues: CASNSFMGLVLPEQYF. CDR3 bases: TGTGCCAGCAATTCCTTTATGGGACTAGTCCTCCCCGAGCAGTACTTC.

This clone has a single count. The chain combines TRBV27 with TRBJ2-1, with 7 bases that match TRBD2. Germline trimming cut 6 bases from V and 4 bases from J; bases unmatched to any gene: 6. This CDR3 is built from 14 residues. Germline CDR1 MNHEY, CDR2 SMNVEV (reference sequence). CDR3 coding DNA: TGTGCCAGCAGGCCGACTAGCTGGTACAATGAGCAGTTCTTC. Protein product: CASRPTSWYNEQFF.